This TCR beta chain comes out of a study of blood T cells in healthy people across ages. The CDR3 sequence is 15 residues long. Germline V gives CDR1 MGHRA, CDR2 YSYEKL. The junction had 6 bases not matched to a gene; V was cut back by 4 bases and J by 5 bases. Every sample gave at least 6 micrograms of total RNA when it was extracted. A J-beta primer mix and a sample-barcoded 5' primer were used in a second PCR of roughly 6 to 12 cycles. TCRdb used MiXCR to reprocess the 5' RACE reads, holding one entry per CDR3 protein. The sample yields some 930,000 distinct CDR3 sequences, about 29% seen once. In its sample, this clonotype was seen a few times. The same sample was also studied in work on T cells of mothers and their children.

The clonotype was recovered from a woman between 35 and 50 years old in good health. This sequence joins TRBV4-1 and TRBJ1-4, with 8 bases aligning to TRBD1. Source material: blood. This CDR3 is CASSPDRGSNEKLFF. Here the CDR3 DNA reads TGCGCCAGCAGCCCAGACAGGGGTTCCAATGAAAAACTGTTTTTT.